This TCR beta chain was sequenced during a study of T cell repertoires in cytomegalovirus infection. Study-wide context: Recently identified HLA-C-restricted and well-studied HLA-B-restricted CMV epitopes were used. General study results and limits: There were HLA-C-restricted CMV-specific TCR beta clonotypes dominating the ex vivo response.

V was clipped by 4 bases and J by 4 bases; unmatched bases: 8. The germline V gene has CDR1 SGHVS and CDR2 FQNEAQ. The CDR3 sequence is 15 residues long. A note on this clonotype: Its antigen is as yet unknown.

TCRdb reprocessed the reads via MiXCR and lists one record per CDR3 protein. This table has about 740,000 distinct CDR3 sequences, 30% to 35% appearing once. This TCR was sampled from a human donor in good health (CMV status not recorded). Some clones in this sample may be carry-over from other donors' samples. The gene calls are TRBV7-8 and TRBJ2-5; 8 nucleotides agree with TRBD2. This specimen was cultured PBMCs, taken from culture after CMV antigen stimulation. CDR3 sequence: CASSSRKAGAETQYF. CDR3 coding DNA: TGTGCCAGCAGCTCCCGGAAAGCGGGGGCAGAGACCCAGTACTTC.